The rows below give T cell receptor beta chains drawn from one sample of a study of T cell responses to AZD1222 COVID-19 vaccine. Data came from immunoSEQ multiplex PCR; TCRdb stores just in-frame clones and leaves some out. The sample contains 75,000 to 95,000 clones, around nine tenths of which appear only once. The material was peripheral blood, obtained on day 0 of AZD1222 vaccination. These TCRs come from an adult in good health. Both conserved end residues are part of each CDR3. The D gene is left open where the match is weak. Only part of the rows carry a size: once, few, many, or a class if the clone is expanded.

D: TRBD1; J: TRBJ1-6; size: -; V: TRBV6-2/TRBV6-3; DNA: TGTGCCAGCAGCTGGGACAGGGGGCGCGTAGCCCTCCACTTT; CDR3: CASSWDRGRVALHF
D: TRBD1; J: TRBJ2-7; size: -; V: TRBV28; DNA: TGTGCGAGCTACTCTGGTAGGGGGCCTAAGACCTCCTACGAGCAGTACTTC; CDR3: CASYSGRGPKTSYEQYF
D: -; J: TRBJ1-5; size: once; V: TRBV2; DNA: TGTGCCAGCAGGGTCAGTCAGCCCCAGCATTTT; CDR3: CASRVSQPQHF
D: -; J: TRBJ2-7; size: -; V: TRBV5-4; DNA: TGTGCCAGCAGCTCCAAGATGAGCTCCTACGAGCAGTACTTC; CDR3: CASSSKMSSYEQYF
D: -; J: TRBJ1-3; size: -; V: TRBV5-4; DNA: TGTGCCAGCAGCCTTACGGGGGGTGGAAACACCATATATTTT; CDR3: CASSLTGGGNTIYF
D: -; J: TRBJ2-7; size: -; V: TRBV28; DNA: TGTGCCAGCAGTTTATCGGGCAGGACCTACGAGCAGTACTTC; CDR3: CASSLSGRTYEQYF
D: -; J: TRBJ1-5; size: -; V: TRBV15; DNA: TGTGCCACCAGCCCCCGACAGGCCAGCAATCAGCCCCAGCATTTT; CDR3: CATSPRQASNQPQHF
D: -; J: TRBJ1-6; size: -; V: TRBV7-2; DNA: TGTGCCAGCAGCTCGCAGTGGGGGGGTAATTCACCCCTCCACTTT; CDR3: CASSSQWGGNSPLHF
D: -; J: TRBJ2-2; size: -; V: TRBV7-2; DNA: TGTGCCAGCAGAAAAACGGCTAAAGGGGAGCTGTTTTTT; CDR3: CASRKTAKGELFF
D: TRBD1; J: TRBJ1-2; size: few; V: TRBV28; DNA: TGTGCCAGCCTAAGCAGTATGGGACAGGGGGCTTATGGCTACACCTTC; CDR3: CASLSSMGQGAYGYTF
D: -; J: TRBJ2-3; size: -; V: TRBV5-5; DNA: TGTGCCAGCACCACCACAGATACGCAGTATTTT; CDR3: CASTTTDTQYF